Below, 20 T cell receptor beta chains from the same sample are listed, as sequenced in a study of regulatory T cells in long-lasting Graves disease. Investigators prepared the TCR beta libraries by applying iRepertoire HTBI primers and Arm-PCR of CDR3 regions. TCRdb called the multiplex PCR reads again in MiXCR, with one record for every CDR3 protein. The sample records about 430,000 distinct CDR3 sequences, roughly 23% being singletons. Time point noted: persistent/refractory GD, antithyroid drugs over 5 years with positive TRAb. From RNA extracted from PBMCs, the TCR library was made. The specimen was peripheral blood mononuclear cells (PBMCs), collected when the disease was refractory, from a patient treated with antithyroid drugs. The origin of the receptors is a female donor with Graves disease.

A word on this clonotype: This sequence may be a read error, since a much larger clone differs from it by one base. The V gene is TRBV28, the J gene TRBJ1-6, with TRBD1 as a possible D gene (5 bases). Germline V lookup: CDR1 MDHEN, CDR2 SYDVKM. CDR3 length: 14 amino acids. V was shortened by 3 bases and J by 9 bases, with 12 bases between the two germline ends. CDR3 bases: TGTGCCAGCAGTTTCGGGGCAGGGTTTTCACCCCTCCACTTT. Translation gives CASSFGAGFSPLHF.

This clonotype was observed a few times. V usage is TRBV29-1 and J usage is TRBJ2-5, with TRBD1 identical over 7 bases. Per germline, CDR1 SQVTM and CDR2 ANQGSEA. V lost 6 bases, J lost 0 bases, and 7 bases stayed unmatched. The CDR3 is 14 residues long. The CDR3 sequence: CSVMTGPYQETQYF. The CDR3, as DNA: TGCAGCGTCATGACAGGGCCCTACCAAGAGACCCAGTACTTC.

This clonotype was seen ten or more times. The chain carries TRBV11-2 and TRBJ2-7; no reliable D call. The CDR3 has 11 residues. Germline V CDR1 and CDR2: SGHAT, FQNNGV. Trimming shortened V by 5 bases and J by 9 bases, and 11 bases separated the two germline ends. CDR3 sequence: CASSLQRGQYF. The CDR3 DNA reads as TGTGCCAGCAGCCTCCAACGCGGGCAGTACTTC.

Regarding this clonotype: It may be a read error: a sequence one base away is much more abundant. The chain recombines TRBV28 with TRBJ2-7; D is possibly TRBD2 (6 bases). Deletions cut 3 bases from V and 2 bases from J, with 17 bases between. CDR1 is MDHEN and CDR2 is SYDVKM in the germline V gene. There are 16 residues in the CDR3. The CDR3 DNA reads as TGTGCCAGCAGTTTTAATTTCCTAGCGCAACCCTACGAGCAGTACTTC. This codes for CASSFNFLAQPYEQYF.

The chain recombines TRBV27 with TRBJ2-7; possibly TRBD1 for D (5 bases). Trimming left V 2 bases short and J 0 bases short, with 11 bases between. The CDR3 consists of 15 residues. From germline, CDR1 is MNHEY and CDR2 SMNVEV (reference sequence). The CDR3 DNA reads as TGTGCCAGCAGTTTAGAAGGGGCGACCTCCTACGAGCAGTACTTC. Protein product: CASSLEGATSYEQYF.

The chain employs TRBV19 and TRBJ1-5; 7 bases agree with TRBD1. The trim removed 7 bases at V and 1 base at J, leaving 10 bases unmatched. Germline V gives CDR1 LNHDA, CDR2 SQIVND (reference sequence). The CDR3 runs to 16 residues. The CDR3 DNA sequence: TGTGCCAGTAATAGGGGGGACAGTGGGAGCAATCAGCCCCAGCATTTT. Translating gives CASNRGDSGSNQPQHF.

Only a few counts were recorded for this clonotype. The chain joins TRBV20-1 to TRBJ2-7; 7 nucleotides match TRBD1. With V trimmed by 5 bases and J by 6 bases, 13 bases remained unmatched. The CDR3 consists of 14 residues. The V gene's germline CDR1 is DFQATT and CDR2 SNEGSKA (reference sequence). CDR3 region: CSAPPKDRRSEQYF. For the CDR3, the DNA is TGCAGTGCTCCCCCGAAGGACAGGCGAAGCGAGCAGTACTTC.

The chain couples TRBV20-1 to TRBJ2-7; perhaps TRBD1 as D (6 bases). The germline gives CDR1 DFQATT, CDR2 SNEGSKA (reference sequence). The CDR3 runs to 14 residues. Trimming left V 0 bases short and J 1 base short, with 10 bases between. The CDR3 loop is CSARDYGTSYEQYF. As DNA, the CDR3 is TGCAGTGCTAGAGATTACGGGACATCCTACGAGCAGTACTTC.

This clonotype showed up many times. The CDR3 DNA follows: TGCAGCGTTGAAGTAATGTATAAGCGGGACTTAGGGTCCTACGAGCAGTACTTC. Its translation: CSVEVMYKRDLGSYEQYF. The V call is TRBV29-1, the J call TRBJ2-7, with 7 nucleotides matching TRBD2. Germline loops: CDR1 SQVTM, CDR2 ANQGSEA. With V trimmed by 1 base and J by 1 base, 16 bases remained unmatched. The CDR3 runs to 18 residues.

Many counts were recorded for this clonotype. V gene TRBV29-1 combines with J gene TRBJ1-5; TRBD1 matches at 7 bases. In germline, CDR1 is SQVTM, CDR2 ANQGSEA. The CDR3 loop spans 12 amino acids. V was pared by 6 bases and J by 3 bases, with 2 bases of the junction left unmatched. The CDR3 DNA follows: TGCAGCGTGGGACAGTCCAATCAGCCCCAGCATTTT. Amino acid sequence: CSVGQSNQPQHF.

The chain recombines TRBV20-1 with TRBJ2-2, with 8 bases matching TRBD1. The CDR3 contains 16 residues. Losses at the gene ends were 2 bases for V and 5 bases for J; bases not matched to a gene: 10. In germline, CDR1 is DFQATT, CDR2 SNEGSKA (reference sequence). The CDR3 is CSARPSDRVATGELFF. The CDR3 DNA sequence: TGCAGTGCTAGACCATCGGACAGGGTGGCAACCGGGGAGCTGTTTTTT.

The chain is built from TRBV15 and TRBJ2-3, with a tentative D call TRBD2 (5 bases). Trimming stripped 0 bases from V and 5 bases from J, with 15 bases between. Germline values: CDR1 LNHNV, CDR2 YYDKDF (reference sequence). The CDR3 loop spans 16 amino acids. DNA of the CDR3: TGTGCCACCAGCAGAGATGGGAGTTCAGTGAGAGATACGCAGTATTTT. Translating gives CATSRDGSSVRDTQYF.

This clonotype was counted between two and nine times. The rearrangement joins TRBV18 to TRBJ2-1, with 11 bases matching TRBD1. This CDR3 spans 14 amino acids. V shed 3 bases and J 10 bases; nucleotides not matched to a gene: 5. Germline values: CDR1 KGHSH, CDR2 LQKENI. The CDR3 reads CASSPGQGAQEQFF. In nucleotides, the CDR3 is TGTGCCAGCTCACCCGGACAGGGGGCCCAGGAGCAGTTCTTC.

This clonotype was observed a single time. A much larger clone lies a single base off, so this may be a read error. The chain has TRBV20-1 and TRBJ1-2; D remains ambiguous. This CDR3 is built from 8 residues. V was clipped by 4 bases and J by 12 bases, with 6 bases between them. The germline V gene encodes CDR1 DFQATT and CDR2 SNEGSKA (reference sequence). DNA of the CDR3: TGCAGTGCTATCGGCCACACCTTC. As protein: CSAIGHTF.

The V and J genes are TRBV6-2 or TRBV6-3 and TRBJ1-5; unclear D gene. Trimming shortened V by 8 bases and J by 0 bases, and 8 bases separated the two germline ends. This CDR3 is 13 amino acids long. Germline V gives CDR1 MNHEY, CDR2 SVGEGT. This CDR3 reads CASVLYSNQPQHF. The CDR3 nucleotides read TGTGCCAGCGTTTTGTATAGCAATCAGCCCCAGCATTTT.

Written as DNA, the CDR3 is TGTGCCAGCAGCCCAGGGGGGTTTCACGAGCAGTACTTC. This encodes CASSPGGFHEQYF. This chain uses TRBV9 with TRBJ2-7; a weak D match, TRBD1 (7 bases). The CDR3 loop spans 13 amino acids. Between the trimmed V and J ends, which lost 4 bases and 5 bases, there was a span of 13 bases. The V gene's germline CDR1 is SGDLS and CDR2 YYNGEE.

The genes are TRBV5-1 and TRBJ2-2; no definite D call. From germline, CDR1 is SGHRS and CDR2 YFSETQ. This CDR3 spans 13 amino acids. The germline V and J ends were trimmed by 5 bases and 2 bases, with 7 bases remaining between them. The CDR3 DNA is TGCGCCAGCAGGGGCGCCAACACCGGGGAGCTGTTTTTT. It codes for CASRGANTGELFF.

The J gene is TRBJ2-7, the V gene TRBV20-1, with a possible D match to TRBD1 (6 bases). The germline V gene encodes CDR1 DFQATT and CDR2 SNEGSKA (reference sequence). The CDR3 spans 15 residues. Trimming removed 6 bases from V and 1 base from J, with 19 bases in between. The CDR3 is CSAHTAHTGSYEQYF. The CDR3 DNA sequence: TGCAGTGCCCACACCGCCCACACAGGGTCCTACGAGCAGTACTTC.

This clonotype was observed at least ten times. V is TRBV6-4 and J is TRBJ2-7; 10 bases line up with TRBD1. There are 21 residues in the CDR3. J lost 1 base, V lost 2 bases, and 20 bases had no gene match. Germline V gene lookup returns CDR1 MRHNA and CDR2 SNTAGT. The CDR3 bases are TGTGCCAGCAGTGACGCAGACAGTGGGGACAGGGGTATAGGTGGGTCCTACGAGCAGTACTTC. Translating it yields CASSDADSGDRGIGGSYEQYF.

This clonotype was observed at least ten times. The gene calls are TRBV29-1 and TRBJ2-7, with 8 positions matching TRBD1. CDR1 and CDR2 from the germline V gene are SQVTM and ANQGSEA. After removal of 7 bases from V and 5 bases from J, the junction contained 7 bases not matched to a gene. The CDR3 runs to 12 residues. The CDR3 sequence: CSARTGLHEQYF. Written as DNA, the CDR3 is TGCAGCGCCCGGACAGGGTTACACGAGCAGTACTTC.